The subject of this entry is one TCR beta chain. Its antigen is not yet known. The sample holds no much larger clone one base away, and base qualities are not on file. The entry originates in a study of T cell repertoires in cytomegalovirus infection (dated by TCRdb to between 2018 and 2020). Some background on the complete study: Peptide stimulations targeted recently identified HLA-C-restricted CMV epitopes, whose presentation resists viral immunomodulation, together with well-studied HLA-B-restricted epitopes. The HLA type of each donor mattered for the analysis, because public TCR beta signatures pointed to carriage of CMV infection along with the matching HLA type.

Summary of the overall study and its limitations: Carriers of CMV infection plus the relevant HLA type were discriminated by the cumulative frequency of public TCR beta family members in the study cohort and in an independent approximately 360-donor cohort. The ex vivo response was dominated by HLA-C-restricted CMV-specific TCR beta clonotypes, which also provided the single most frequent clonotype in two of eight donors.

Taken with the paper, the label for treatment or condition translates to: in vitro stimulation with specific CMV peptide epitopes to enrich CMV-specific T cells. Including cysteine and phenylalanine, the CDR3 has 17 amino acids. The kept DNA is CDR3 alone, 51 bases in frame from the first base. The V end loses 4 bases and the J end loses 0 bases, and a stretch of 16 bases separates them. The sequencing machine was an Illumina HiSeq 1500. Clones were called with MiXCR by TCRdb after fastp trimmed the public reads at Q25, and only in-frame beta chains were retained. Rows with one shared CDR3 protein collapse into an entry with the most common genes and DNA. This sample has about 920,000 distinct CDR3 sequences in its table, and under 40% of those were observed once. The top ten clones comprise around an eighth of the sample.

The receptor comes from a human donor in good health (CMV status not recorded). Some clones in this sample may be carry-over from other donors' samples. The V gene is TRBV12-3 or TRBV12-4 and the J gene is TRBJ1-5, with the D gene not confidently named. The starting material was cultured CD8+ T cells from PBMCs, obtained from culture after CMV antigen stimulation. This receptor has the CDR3 CASSSPPGDYSNQPQHF. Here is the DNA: TGTGCCAGCAGTTCCCCCCCCGGGGATTATAGCAATCAGCCCCAGCATTTT.